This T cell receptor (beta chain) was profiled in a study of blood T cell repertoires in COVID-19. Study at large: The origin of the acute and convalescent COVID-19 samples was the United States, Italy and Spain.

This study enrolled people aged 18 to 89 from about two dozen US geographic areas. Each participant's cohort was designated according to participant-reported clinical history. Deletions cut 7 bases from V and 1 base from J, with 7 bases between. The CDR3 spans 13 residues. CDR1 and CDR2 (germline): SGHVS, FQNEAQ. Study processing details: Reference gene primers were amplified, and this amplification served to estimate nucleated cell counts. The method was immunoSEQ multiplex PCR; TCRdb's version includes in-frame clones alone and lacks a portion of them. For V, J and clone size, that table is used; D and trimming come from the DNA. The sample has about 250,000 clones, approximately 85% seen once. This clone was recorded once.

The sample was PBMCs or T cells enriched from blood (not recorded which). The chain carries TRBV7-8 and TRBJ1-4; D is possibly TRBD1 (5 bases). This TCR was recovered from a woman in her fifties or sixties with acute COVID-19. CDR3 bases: TGTGCCAGCACTAGGGGAACTAATGAAAAACTGTTTTTT. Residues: CASTRGTNEKLFF.